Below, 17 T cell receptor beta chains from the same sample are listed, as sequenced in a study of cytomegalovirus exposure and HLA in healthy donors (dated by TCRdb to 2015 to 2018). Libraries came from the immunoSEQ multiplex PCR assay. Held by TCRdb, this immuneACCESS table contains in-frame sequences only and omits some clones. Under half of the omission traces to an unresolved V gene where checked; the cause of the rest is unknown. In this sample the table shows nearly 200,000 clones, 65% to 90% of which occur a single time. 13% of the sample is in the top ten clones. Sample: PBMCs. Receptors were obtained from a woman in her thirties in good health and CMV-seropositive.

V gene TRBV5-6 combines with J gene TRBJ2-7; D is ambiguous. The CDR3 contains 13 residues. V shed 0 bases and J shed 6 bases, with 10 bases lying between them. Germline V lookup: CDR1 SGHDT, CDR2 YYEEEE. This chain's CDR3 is CASSLDYSREQYF. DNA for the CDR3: TGTGCCAGCAGCTTGGATTACAGTCGCGAGCAGTACTTC.

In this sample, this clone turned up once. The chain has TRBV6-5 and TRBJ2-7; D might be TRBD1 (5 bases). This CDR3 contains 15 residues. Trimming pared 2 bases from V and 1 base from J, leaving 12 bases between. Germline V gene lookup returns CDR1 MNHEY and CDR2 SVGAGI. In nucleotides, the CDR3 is TGTGCCAGCAGTTACGCTAGGCAGGGTTCCTACGAGCAGTACTTC. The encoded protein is CASSYARQGSYEQYF.

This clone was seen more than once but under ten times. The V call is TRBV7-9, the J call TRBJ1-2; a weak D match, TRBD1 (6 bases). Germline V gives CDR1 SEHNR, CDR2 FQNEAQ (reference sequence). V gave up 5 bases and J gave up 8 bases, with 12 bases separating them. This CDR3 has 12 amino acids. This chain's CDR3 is CASSARGWGYTF. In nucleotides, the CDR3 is TGTGCCAGCAGCGCCAGGGGTTGGGGCTACACCTTC.

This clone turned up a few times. The CDR3 coding sequence is TGTGCCAGCAGAGGACAGGGCCCCTACGAGCAGTACTTC. Translated, it gives CASRGQGPYEQYF. The rearrangement joins TRBV2 to TRBJ2-7, with 8 bases fitting TRBD1. The trim removed 6 bases at V and 2 bases at J, leaving 3 bases unmatched. Germline CDR1 reads SNHLY; CDR2 reads FYNNEI. The CDR3 consists of 13 residues.

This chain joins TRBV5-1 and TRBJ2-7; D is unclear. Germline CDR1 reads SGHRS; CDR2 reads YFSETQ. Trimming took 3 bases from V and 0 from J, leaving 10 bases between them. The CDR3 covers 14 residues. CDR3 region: CASSSTAGSYEQYF. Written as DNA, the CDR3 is TGCGCCAGCAGCTCCACAGCAGGCTCCTACGAGCAGTACTTC.

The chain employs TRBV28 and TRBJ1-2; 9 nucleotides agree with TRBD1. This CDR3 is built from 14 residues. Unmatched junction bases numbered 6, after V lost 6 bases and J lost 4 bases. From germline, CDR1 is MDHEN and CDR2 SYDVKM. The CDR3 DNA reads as TGTGCCAGCAGGTGGACAGGGGAGGTCTATGGCTACACCTTC. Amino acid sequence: CASRWTGEVYGYTF.

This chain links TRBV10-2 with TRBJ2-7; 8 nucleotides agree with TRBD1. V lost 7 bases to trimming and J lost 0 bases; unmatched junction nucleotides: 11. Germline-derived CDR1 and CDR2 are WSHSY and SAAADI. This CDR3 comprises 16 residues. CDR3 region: CASTKTTGDRSYEQYF. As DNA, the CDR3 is TGCGCCAGCACGAAGACGACAGGGGATCGCTCCTACGAGCAGTACTTC.

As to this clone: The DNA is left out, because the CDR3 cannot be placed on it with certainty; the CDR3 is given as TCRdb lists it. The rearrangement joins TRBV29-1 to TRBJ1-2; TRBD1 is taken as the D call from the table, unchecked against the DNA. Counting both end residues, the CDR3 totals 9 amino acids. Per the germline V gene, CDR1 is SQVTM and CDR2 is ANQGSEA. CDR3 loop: CSVGQGTTF.

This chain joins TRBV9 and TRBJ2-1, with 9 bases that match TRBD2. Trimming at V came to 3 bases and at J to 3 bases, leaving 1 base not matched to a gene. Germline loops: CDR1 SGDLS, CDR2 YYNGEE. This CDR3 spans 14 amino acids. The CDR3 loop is CASSGAGGYNEQFF. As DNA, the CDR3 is TGTGCCAGCAGCGGAGCGGGAGGCTACAATGAGCAGTTCTTC.

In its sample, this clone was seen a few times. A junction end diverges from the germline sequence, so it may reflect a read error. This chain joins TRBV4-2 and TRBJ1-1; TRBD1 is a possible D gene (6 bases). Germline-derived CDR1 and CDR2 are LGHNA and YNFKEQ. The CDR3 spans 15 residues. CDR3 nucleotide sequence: TGTGCCAGCAGCCAAGAAGAGACAGGACTGTATGATTCCGGCTTT. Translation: CASSQEETGLYDSGF.

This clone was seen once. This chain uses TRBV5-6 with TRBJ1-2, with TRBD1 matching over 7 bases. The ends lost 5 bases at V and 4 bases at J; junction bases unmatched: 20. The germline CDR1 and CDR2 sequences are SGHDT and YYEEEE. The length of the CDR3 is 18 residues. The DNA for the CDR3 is TGTGCCAGCAGGGCGGGCCTTACAGGGGCCGTAAACTCCTATGGCTACACCTTC. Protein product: CASRAGLTGAVNSYGYTF.

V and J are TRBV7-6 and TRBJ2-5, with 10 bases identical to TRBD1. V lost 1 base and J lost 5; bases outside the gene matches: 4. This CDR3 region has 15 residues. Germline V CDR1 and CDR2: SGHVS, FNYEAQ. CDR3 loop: CASSLGQGARETQYF. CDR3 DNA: TGTGCCAGCAGCTTAGGACAGGGGGCGCGGGAGACCCAGTACTTC. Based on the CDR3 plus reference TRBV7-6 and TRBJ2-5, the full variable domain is GAGVSQSPRYKVTKRGQDVALRCDPISGHVSLYWYRQALGQGPEFLTYFNYEAQQDKSGLPNDRFSAERPEGSISTLTIQRTEQRDSAMYRCASSLGQGARETQYFGPGTRLLVL.

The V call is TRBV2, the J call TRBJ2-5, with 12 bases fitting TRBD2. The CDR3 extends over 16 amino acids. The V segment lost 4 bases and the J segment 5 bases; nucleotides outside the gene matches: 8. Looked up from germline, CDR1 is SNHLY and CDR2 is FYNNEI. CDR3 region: CASSGRLAGVGETQYF. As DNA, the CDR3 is TGTGCCAGCAGTGGTCGACTAGCGGGAGTAGGTGAGACCCAGTACTTC.

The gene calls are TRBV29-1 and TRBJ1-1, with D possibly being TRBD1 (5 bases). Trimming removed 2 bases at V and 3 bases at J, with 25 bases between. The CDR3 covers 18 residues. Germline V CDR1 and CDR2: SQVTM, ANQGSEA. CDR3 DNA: TGCAGCGTTGAATGGCTGAGGTGGCAGGGTAAGGGGCACACTGAAGCTTTCTTT. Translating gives CSVEWLRWQGKGHTEAFF.

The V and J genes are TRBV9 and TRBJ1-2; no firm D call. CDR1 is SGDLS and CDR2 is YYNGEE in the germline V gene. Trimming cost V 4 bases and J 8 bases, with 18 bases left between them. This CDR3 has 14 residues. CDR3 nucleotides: TGTGCCAGCAGCCCCGTGAGGTCCCACGGGGGCTACACCTTC. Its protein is CASSPVRSHGGYTF. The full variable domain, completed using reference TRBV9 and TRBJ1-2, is DSGVTQTPKHLITATGQRVTLRCSPRSGDLSVYWYQQSLDQGLQFLIQYYNGEERAKGNILERFSAQQFPDLHSELNLSSLELGDSALYFCASSPVRSHGGYTFGSGTRLTVV.

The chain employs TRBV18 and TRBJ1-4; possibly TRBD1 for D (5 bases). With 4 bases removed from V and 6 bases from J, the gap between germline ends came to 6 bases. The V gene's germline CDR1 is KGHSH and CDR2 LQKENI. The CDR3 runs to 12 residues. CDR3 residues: CASSRGDEKLFF. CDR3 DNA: TGTGCCAGCTCACGGGGGGATGAAAAACTGTTTTTT.

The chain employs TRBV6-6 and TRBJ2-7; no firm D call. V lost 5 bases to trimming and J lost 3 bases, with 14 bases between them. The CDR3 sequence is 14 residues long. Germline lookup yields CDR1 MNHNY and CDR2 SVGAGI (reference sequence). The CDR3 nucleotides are TGTGCCAGCAGTCTACAGTCTCCAGACTACGAGCAGTACTTC. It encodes CASSLQSPDYEQYF.